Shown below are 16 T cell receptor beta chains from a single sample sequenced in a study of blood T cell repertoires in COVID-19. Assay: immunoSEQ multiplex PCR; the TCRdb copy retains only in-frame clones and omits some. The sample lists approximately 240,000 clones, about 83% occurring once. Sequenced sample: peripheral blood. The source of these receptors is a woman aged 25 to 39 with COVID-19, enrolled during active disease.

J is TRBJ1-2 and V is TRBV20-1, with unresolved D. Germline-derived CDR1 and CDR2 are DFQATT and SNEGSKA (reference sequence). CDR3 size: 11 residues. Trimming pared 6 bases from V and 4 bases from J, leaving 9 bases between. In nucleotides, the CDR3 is TGCAGTGCACCGGCGGGCTATGGCTACACCTTC. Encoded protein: CSAPAGYGYTF.

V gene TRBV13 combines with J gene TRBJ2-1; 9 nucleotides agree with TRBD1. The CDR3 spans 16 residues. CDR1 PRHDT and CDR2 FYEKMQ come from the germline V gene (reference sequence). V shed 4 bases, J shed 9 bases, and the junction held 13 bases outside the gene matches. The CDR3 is CASSSEAMDRGAEQFF. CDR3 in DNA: TGTGCCAGCAGCTCGGAGGCCATGGACAGGGGCGCTGAGCAGTTCTTC.

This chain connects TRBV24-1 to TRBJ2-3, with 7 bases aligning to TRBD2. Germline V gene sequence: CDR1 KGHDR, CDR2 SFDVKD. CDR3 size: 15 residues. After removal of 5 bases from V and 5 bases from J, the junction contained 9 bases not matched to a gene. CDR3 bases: TGTGCCACCAGTGGATGGCGGGAGAGGGTAGATACGCAGTATTTT. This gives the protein CATSGWRERVDTQYF.

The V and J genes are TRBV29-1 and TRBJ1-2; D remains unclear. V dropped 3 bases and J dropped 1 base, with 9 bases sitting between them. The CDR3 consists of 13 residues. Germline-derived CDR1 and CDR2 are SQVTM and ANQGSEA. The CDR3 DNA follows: TGCAGCGTTGATGAGTTTAGTAACTATGGCTACACCTTC. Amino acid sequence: CSVDEFSNYGYTF. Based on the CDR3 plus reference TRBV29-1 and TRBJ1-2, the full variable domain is SAVISQKPSRDICQRGTSLTIQCQVDSQVTMMFWYRQQPGQSLTLIATANQGSEATYESGFVIDKFPISRPNLTFSTLTVSNMSPEDSSIYLCSVDEFSNYGYTFGSGTRLTVV.

For the CDR3, the DNA is TGTGCCTGGAGTGAGGGACTAGCGGGATACAATGAGCAGTTCTTC. Its translation is CAWSEGLAGYNEQFF. The rearrangement joins TRBV30 to TRBJ2-1; 13 nucleotides match TRBD2. CDR3 length: 15 amino acids. Germline V gene lookup returns CDR1 GTSNPN and CDR2 SVGIG (reference sequence). V was pared by 1 base and J by 4 bases, with 1 base of the junction left unmatched.

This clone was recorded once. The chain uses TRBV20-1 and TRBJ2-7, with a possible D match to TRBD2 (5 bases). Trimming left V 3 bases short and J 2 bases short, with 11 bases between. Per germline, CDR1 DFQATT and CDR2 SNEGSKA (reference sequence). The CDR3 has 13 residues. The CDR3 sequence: CSASRRATYEQYF. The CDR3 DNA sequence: TGCAGTGCTAGTCGGCGGGCCACCTACGAGCAGTACTTC.

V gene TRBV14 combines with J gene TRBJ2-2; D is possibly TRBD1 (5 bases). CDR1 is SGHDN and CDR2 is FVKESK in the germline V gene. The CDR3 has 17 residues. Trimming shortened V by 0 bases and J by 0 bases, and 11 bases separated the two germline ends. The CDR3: CASSQELSRANTGELFF. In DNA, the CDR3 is TGTGCCAGCAGCCAAGAATTGAGCAGGGCGAACACCGGGGAGCTGTTTTTT.

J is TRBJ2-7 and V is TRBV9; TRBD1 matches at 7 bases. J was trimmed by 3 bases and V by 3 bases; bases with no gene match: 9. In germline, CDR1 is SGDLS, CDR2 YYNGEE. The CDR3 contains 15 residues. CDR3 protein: CASSEDPNRGYEQYF. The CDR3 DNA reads TGTGCCAGCAGCGAGGACCCTAACAGGGGCTACGAGCAGTACTTC.

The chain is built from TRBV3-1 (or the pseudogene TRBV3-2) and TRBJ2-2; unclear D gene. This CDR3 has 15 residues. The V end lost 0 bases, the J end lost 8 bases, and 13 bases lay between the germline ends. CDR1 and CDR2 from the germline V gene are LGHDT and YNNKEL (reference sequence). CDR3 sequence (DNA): TGTGCCAGCAGCCAAGATAACCGTAATACAGGGGAGCTGTTTTTT. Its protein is CASSQDNRNTGELFF.

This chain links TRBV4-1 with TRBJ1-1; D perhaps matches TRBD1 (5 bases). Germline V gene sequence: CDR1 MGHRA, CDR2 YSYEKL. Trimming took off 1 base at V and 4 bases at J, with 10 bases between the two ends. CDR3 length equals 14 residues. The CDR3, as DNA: TGCGCCAGCAGCCAAGCCGGGGGTGGCACTGAAGCTTTCTTT. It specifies CASSQAGGGTEAFF.

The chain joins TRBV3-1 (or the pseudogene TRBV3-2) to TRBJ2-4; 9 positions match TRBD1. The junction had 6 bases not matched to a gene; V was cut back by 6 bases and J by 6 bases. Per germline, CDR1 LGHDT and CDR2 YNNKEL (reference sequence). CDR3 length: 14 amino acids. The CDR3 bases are TGTGCCAGCAGTACAACAGGGGGCGGAAACATTCAGTACTTC. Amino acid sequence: CASSTTGGGNIQYF.

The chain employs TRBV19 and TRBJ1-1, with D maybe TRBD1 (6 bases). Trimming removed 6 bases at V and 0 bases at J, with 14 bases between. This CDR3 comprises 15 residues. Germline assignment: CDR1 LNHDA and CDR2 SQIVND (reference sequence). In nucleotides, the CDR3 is TGTGCCAGTAGCGTAAGACAGGCAATGAACACTGAAGCTTTCTTT. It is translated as CASSVRQAMNTEAFF.

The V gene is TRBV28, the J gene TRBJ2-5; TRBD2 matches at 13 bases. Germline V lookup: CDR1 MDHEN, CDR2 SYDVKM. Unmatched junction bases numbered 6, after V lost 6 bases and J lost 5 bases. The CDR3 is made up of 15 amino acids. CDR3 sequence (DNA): TGTGCCAGCAGAACTAGCGGGAGGGCCCAGGAGACCCAGTACTTC. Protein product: CASRTSGRAQETQYF.

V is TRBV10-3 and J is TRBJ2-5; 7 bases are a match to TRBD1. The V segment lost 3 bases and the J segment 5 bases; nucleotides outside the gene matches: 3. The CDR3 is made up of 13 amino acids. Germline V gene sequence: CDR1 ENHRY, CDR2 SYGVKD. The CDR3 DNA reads TGTGCCATCAGTGAAAGGGGGCACGAGACCCAGTACTTC. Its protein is CAISERGHETQYF.

CDR3 in DNA: TGTGCCAGCAGCTTAGACCTAGCGGGAGGCAATGAGCAGTTCTTC. It codes for CASSLDLAGGNEQFF. V usage is TRBV5-4 and J usage is TRBJ2-1; 11 bases fit TRBD2. V was clipped by 2 bases and J by 6 bases; unmatched bases: 4. CDR1 is SGHNT, CDR2 YYREEE, per germline (reference sequence). This CDR3 spans 15 amino acids.

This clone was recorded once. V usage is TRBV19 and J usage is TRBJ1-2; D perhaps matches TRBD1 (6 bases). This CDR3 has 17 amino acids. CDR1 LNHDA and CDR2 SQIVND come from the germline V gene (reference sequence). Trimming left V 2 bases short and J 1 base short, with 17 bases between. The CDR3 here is CASSILGRRTDNYGYTF. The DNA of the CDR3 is TGTGCCAGTAGTATACTTGGCCGGCGGACAGATAACTATGGCTACACCTTC.